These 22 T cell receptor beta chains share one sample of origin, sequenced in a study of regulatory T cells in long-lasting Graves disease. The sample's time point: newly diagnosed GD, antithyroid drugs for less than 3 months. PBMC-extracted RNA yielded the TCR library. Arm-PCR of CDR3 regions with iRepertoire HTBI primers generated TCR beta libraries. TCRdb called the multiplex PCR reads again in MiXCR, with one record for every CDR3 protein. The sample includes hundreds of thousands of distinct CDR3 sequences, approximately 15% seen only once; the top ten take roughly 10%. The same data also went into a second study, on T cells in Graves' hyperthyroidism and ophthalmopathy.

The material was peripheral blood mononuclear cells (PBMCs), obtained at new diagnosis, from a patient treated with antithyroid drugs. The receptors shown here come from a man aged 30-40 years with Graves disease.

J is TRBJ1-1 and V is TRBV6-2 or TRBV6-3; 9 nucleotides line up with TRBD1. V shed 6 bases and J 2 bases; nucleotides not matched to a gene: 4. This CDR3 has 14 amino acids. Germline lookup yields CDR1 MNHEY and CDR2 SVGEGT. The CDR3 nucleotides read TGTGCCAGCAGAAAGGGACAGGGAAACACTGAAGCTTTCTTT. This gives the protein CASRKGQGNTEAFF.

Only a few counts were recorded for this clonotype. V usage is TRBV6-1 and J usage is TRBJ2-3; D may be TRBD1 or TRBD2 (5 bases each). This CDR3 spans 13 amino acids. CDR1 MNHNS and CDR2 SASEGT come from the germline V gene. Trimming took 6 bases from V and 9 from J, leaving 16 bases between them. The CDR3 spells CASRNIGEGTQYF. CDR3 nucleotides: TGTGCCAGCAGAAATATAGGCGAGGGGACGCAGTATTTT.

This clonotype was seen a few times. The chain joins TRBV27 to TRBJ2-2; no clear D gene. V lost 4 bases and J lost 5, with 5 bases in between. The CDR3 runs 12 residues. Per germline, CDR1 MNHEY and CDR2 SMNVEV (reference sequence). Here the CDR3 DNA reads TGTGCCAGCAGTTGGCGAACCGGGGAGCTGTTTTTT. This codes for CASSWRTGELFF.

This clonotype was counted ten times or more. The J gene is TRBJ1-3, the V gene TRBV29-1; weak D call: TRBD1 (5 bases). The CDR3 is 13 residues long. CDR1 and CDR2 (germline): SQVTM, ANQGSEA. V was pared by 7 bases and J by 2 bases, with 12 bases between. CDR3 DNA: TGCAGCGGATTACAGGTTACTGGAAACACCATATATTTT. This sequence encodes CSGLQVTGNTIYF.

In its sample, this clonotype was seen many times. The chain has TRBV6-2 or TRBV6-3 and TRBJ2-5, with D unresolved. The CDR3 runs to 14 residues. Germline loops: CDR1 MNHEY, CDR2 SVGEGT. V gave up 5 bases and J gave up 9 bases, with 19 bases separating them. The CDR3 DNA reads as TGTGCCAGCAGTGAAAGGCGGCAAATAGGGTCCCAGTACTTC. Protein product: CASSERRQIGSQYF.

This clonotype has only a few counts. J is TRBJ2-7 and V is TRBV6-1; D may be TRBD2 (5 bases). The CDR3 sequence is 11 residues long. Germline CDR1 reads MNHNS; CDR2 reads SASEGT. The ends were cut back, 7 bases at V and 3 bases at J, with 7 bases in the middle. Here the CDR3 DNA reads TGTGCCAGCAACGGGAACTACGAGCAGTACTTC. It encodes CASNGNYEQYF.

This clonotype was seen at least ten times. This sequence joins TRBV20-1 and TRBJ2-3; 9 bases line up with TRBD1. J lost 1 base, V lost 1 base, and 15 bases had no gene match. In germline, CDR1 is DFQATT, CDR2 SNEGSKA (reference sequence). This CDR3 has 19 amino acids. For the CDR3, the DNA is TGCAGTGCTAGAGGGTACAGGGGGCGTGGGACCCCAGGCACAGATACGCAGTATTTT. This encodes CSARGYRGRGTPGTDTQYF.

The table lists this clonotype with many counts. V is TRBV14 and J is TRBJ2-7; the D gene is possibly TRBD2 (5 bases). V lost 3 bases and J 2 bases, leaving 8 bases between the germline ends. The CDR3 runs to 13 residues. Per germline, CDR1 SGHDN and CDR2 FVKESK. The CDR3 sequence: CASSQDFTYEQYF. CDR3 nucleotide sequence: TGTGCCAGCAGCCAGGACTTTACCTACGAGCAGTACTTC.

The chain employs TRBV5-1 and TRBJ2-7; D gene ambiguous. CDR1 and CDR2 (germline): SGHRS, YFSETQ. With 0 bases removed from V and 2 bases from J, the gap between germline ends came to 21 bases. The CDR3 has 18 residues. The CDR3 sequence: CASSLEAVRRDGPYEQYF. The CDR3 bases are TGCGCCAGCAGCTTGGAGGCAGTCAGGCGCGATGGCCCCTACGAGCAGTACTTC.

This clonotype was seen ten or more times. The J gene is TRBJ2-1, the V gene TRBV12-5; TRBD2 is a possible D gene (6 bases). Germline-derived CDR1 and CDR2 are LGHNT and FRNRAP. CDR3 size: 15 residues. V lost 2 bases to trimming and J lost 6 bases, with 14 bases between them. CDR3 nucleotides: TGTGCTAGTGGTTTGCCCGGGACTGGCTTCAATGAGCAGTTCTTC. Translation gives CASGLPGTGFNEQFF. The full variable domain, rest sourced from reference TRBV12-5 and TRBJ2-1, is DARVTQTPRHKVTEMGQEVTMRCQPILGHNTVFWYRQTMMQGLELLAYFRNRAPLDDSGMPKDRFSAEMPDATLATLKIQPSEPRDSAVYFCASGLPGTGFNEQFFGPGTRLTVL.

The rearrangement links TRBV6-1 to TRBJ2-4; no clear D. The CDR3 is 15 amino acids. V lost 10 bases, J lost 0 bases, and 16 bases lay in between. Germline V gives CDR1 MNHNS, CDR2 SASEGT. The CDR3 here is CATADPQLAKNIQYF. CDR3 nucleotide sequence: TGTGCCACCGCGGACCCCCAATTAGCCAAAAACATTCAGTACTTC.

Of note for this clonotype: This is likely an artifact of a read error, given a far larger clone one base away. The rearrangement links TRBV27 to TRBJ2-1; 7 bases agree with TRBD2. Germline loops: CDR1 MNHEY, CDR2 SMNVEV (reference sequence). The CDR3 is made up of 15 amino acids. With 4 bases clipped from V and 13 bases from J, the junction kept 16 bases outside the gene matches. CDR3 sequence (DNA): TGTGCCAGCAGTTCGGGACGAGGGAGGGCAGAGACCCAGTTCTTC. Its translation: CASSSGRGRAETQFF.

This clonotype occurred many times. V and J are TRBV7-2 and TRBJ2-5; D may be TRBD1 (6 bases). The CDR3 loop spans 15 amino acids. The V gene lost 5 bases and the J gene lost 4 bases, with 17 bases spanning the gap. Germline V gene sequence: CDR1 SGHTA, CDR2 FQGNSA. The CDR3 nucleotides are TGTGCCAGCAGCCCTTGGGCAGGGGCCCCAGAGACCCAGTACTTC. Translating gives CASSPWAGAPETQYF. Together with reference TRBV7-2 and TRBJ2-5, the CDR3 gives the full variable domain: GAGVSQSPSNKVTEKGKDVELRCDPISGHTALYWYRQSLGQGLEFLIYFQGNSAPDKSGLPSDRFSAERTGGSVSTLTIQRTQQEDSAVYLCASSPWAGAPETQYFGPGTRLLVL.

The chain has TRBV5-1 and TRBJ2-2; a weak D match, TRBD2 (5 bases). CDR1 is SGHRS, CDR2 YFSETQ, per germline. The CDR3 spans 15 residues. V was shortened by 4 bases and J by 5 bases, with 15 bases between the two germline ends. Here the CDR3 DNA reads TGCGCCAGCAGCCAGTCATCCGGAGGTACCGGGGAGCTGTTTTTT. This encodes CASSQSSGGTGELFF.

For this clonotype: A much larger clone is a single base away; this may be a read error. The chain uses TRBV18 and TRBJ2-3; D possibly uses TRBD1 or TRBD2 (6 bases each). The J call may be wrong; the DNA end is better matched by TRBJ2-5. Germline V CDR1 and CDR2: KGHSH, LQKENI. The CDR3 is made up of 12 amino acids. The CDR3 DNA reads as TGTGCCAGCTTACCACCGGGGGCGACCCAGTACTTC. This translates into CASLPPGATQYF.

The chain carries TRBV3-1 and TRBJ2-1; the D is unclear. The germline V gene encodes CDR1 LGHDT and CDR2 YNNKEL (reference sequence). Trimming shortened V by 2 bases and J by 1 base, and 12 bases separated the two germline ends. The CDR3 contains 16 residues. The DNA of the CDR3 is TGTGCCAGCAGCCAAAAGGGTATTAGGTCCTACAATGAGCAGTTCTTC. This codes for CASSQKGIRSYNEQFF.

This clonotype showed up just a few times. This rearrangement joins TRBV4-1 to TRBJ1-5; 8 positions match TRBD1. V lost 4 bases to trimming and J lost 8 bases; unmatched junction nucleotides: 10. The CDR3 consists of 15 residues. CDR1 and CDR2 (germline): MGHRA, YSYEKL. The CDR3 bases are TGCGCCAGCAGCCTGGGGCCAGGGGGCTGGGAGCCCCAGCATTTT. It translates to CASSLGPGGWEPQHF.

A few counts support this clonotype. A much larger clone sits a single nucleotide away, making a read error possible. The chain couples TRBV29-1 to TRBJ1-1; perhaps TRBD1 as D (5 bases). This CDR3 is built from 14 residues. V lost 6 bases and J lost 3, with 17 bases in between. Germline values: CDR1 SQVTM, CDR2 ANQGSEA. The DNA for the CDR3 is TGCAGCGTCATCCCGGGACGGCGGGACACTGAAGCTTTCTTT. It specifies CSVIPGRRDTEAFF. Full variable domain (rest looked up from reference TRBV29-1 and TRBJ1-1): SAVISQKPSRDICQRGTSLTIQCQVDSQVTMMFWYRQQPGQSLTLIATANQGSEATYESGFVIDKFPISRPNLTFSTLTVSNMSPEDSSIYLCSVIPGRRDTEAFFGQGTRLTVV.

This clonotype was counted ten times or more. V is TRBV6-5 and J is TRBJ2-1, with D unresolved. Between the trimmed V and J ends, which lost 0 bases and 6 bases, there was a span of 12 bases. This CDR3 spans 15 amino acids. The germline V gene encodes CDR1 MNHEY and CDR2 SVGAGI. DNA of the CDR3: TGTGCCAGCAGTTACTCGAAGTCCAGGCGCAATGAGCAGTTCTTC. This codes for CASSYSKSRRNEQFF.

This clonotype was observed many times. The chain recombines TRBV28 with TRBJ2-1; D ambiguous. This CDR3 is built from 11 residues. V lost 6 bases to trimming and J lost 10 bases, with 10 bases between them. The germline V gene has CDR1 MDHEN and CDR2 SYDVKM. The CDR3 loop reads CASRGIVEQFF. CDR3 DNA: TGTGCCAGCAGAGGGATAGTGGAGCAGTTCTTC.

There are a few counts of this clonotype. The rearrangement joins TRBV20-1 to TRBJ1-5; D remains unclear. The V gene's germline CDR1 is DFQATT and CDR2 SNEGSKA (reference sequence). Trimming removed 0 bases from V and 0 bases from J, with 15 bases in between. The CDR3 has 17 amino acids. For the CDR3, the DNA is TGCAGTGCTAGAGAACCGAGGTTAAGCGGTAGCAATCAGCCCCAGCATTTT. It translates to CSAREPRLSGSNQPQHF.

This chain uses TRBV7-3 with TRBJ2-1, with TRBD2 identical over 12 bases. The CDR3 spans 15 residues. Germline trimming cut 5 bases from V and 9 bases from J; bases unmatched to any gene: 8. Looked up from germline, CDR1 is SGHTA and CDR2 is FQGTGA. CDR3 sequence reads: CASSTKASGRGEQFF. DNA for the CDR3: TGTGCCAGCAGCACAAAAGCTAGCGGGAGGGGTGAGCAGTTCTTC.